A selection of T cell receptor beta chains follows, all from one sample in a study of blood T cell repertoires in COVID-19. Some clones are missing from TCRdb's copy, which holds only in-frame ones; the method was immunoSEQ multiplex PCR. Among about 230,000 clones, roughly 83% were seen once, and the ten largest hold around 7.2%. Specimen: peripheral blood. The receptors were sampled from a woman between 45 and 65 years old with acute or convalescent COVID-19. Both conserved end residues are part of each CDR3. A D gene is named only where the DNA matches it firmly. Part of the rows lack a size; the others show once, few, many or a class for expanded clones.

d_call: TRBD2
clone_size: -
j_call: TRBJ2-3
v_call: TRBV18
cdr3_aa: CASSPRASGAYSTDTQYF
cdr3_nt: TGTGCCAGCTCACCTCGGGCTAGCGGGGCTTATAGCACAGATACGCAGTATTTT

d_call: -
clone_size: -
j_call: TRBJ1-5
v_call: TRBV2
cdr3_aa: CASTLTGVEPQHF
cdr3_nt: TGTGCCAGCACCTTGACAGGCGTGGAGCCCCAGCATTTT

d_call: TRBD1
clone_size: -
j_call: TRBJ1-6
v_call: TRBV19
cdr3_aa: CASSISPDRGPNSPLHF
cdr3_nt: TGTGCCAGTAGTATTTCCCCGGACAGGGGGCCGAATTCACCCCTCCACTTT

d_call: -
clone_size: -
j_call: TRBJ1-5
v_call: TRBV6-1
cdr3_aa: CASSEGASGWPQHF
cdr3_nt: TGTGCCAGCAGTGAAGGGGCCAGCGGGTGGCCCCAGCATTTT

d_call: -
clone_size: -
j_call: TRBJ1-3
v_call: TRBV7-9
cdr3_aa: CASSHTYSGNTIYF
cdr3_nt: TGTGCCAGCAGTCACACATATTCTGGAAACACCATATATTTT

d_call: TRBD1
clone_size: -
j_call: TRBJ2-5
v_call: TRBV28
cdr3_aa: CASSGPGQAVQTQYF
cdr3_nt: TGTGCCAGCAGCGGTCCGGGACAGGCGGTCCAGACCCAGTACTTC

d_call: TRBD1
clone_size: -
j_call: TRBJ2-3
v_call: TRBV19
cdr3_aa: CASSKGEDRGTDTQYF
cdr3_nt: TGTGCCAGTAGTAAGGGGGAGGACAGGGGCACAGATACGCAGTATTTT

d_call: -
clone_size: once
j_call: TRBJ1-4
v_call: TRBV9
cdr3_aa: CASSTDPRANEKLFF
cdr3_nt: TGTGCCAGCAGCACCGACCCCCGGGCTAATGAAAAACTGTTTTTT

d_call: -
clone_size: -
j_call: TRBJ2-7
v_call: TRBV28
cdr3_aa: CASSLRGYSYEQYF
cdr3_nt: TGTGCCAGCAGTTTACGGGGGTACTCCTACGAGCAGTACTTC

d_call: TRBD1
clone_size: -
j_call: TRBJ2-5
v_call: TRBV7-9
cdr3_aa: CASSRMTGKETQYF
cdr3_nt: TGTGCCAGCAGCCGAATGACAGGGAAAGAGACCCAGTACTTC

d_call: TRBD1
clone_size: once
j_call: TRBJ2-3
v_call: TRBV5-1
cdr3_aa: CASSLEDRVRTDTQYF
cdr3_nt: TGCGCCAGCAGCTTGGAGGACAGGGTTAGGACAGATACGCAGTATTTT

d_call: -
clone_size: -
j_call: TRBJ1-2
v_call: TRBV3-1/TRBV3-2
cdr3_aa: CASSQGGFPRDGYTF
cdr3_nt: TGTGCCAGCAGCCAAGGCGGATTTCCGAGAGATGGCTACACCTTC

d_call: TRBD1
clone_size: few
j_call: TRBJ1-1
v_call: TRBV7-9
cdr3_aa: CASSDGGQGMNTEAFF
cdr3_nt: TGTGCCAGCAGCGACGGGGGACAGGGCATGAACACTGAAGCTTTCTTT

d_call: -
clone_size: -
j_call: TRBJ2-7
v_call: TRBV5-1
cdr3_aa: CASSLELVGSYEQYF
cdr3_nt: TGCGCCAGCAGCCTGGAGCTAGTTGGCTCCTACGAGCAGTACTTC

d_call: -
clone_size: -
j_call: TRBJ2-5
v_call: TRBV7-9
cdr3_aa: CASSPPTVPTQETQYF
cdr3_nt: TGTGCCAGCAGCCCACCGACAGTTCCTACCCAAGAGACCCAGTACTTC

d_call: TRBD1
clone_size: -
j_call: TRBJ1-4
v_call: TRBV7-9
cdr3_aa: CASSGQGATNEKLFF
cdr3_nt: TGTGCCAGCAGCGGACAGGGGGCAACTAATGAAAAACTGTTTTTT

d_call: -
clone_size: -
j_call: TRBJ1-5
v_call: TRBV19
cdr3_aa: CASSTRNQPQHF
cdr3_nt: TGTGCCAGTAGTACACGGAATCAGCCCCAGCATTTT

d_call: -
clone_size: -
j_call: TRBJ1-1
v_call: TRBV5-1
cdr3_aa: CASSLGQANTEAFF
cdr3_nt: TGCGCCAGCAGCTTGGGACAGGCGAACACTGAAGCTTTCTTT

d_call: -
clone_size: -
j_call: TRBJ2-1
v_call: TRBV3-1/TRBV3-2
cdr3_aa: CASSQTGVGEQFF
cdr3_nt: TGTGCCAGCAGCCAAACGGGTGTAGGTGAGCAGTTCTTC

d_call: -
clone_size: -
j_call: TRBJ2-6
v_call: TRBV10-3
cdr3_aa: CAISGEPGANVLTF
cdr3_nt: TGTGCCATCTCGGGGGAACCTGGGGCCAACGTCCTGACTTTC

d_call: -
clone_size: -
j_call: TRBJ1-2
v_call: TRBV3-1/TRBV3-2
cdr3_aa: CASSQERQGGNYGYTF
cdr3_nt: TGTGCCAGCAGCCAAGAGCGTCAGGGAGGGAACTATGGCTACACCTTC

d_call: TRBD1
clone_size: once
j_call: TRBJ1-5
v_call: TRBV19
cdr3_aa: CASSATGGNQPQHF
cdr3_nt: TGTGCCAGTAGCGCGACAGGGGGCAATCAGCCCCAGCATTTT

d_call: -
clone_size: -
j_call: TRBJ1-1
v_call: TRBV12-3/TRBV12-4
cdr3_aa: CASSAEPSGAFF
cdr3_nt: TGTGCCAGCAGCGCTGAACCCTCGGGAGCTTTCTTT

d_call: TRBD1
clone_size: -
j_call: TRBJ1-4
v_call: TRBV27
cdr3_aa: CASRGSGTGYEKLFF
cdr3_nt: TGTGCCAGCAGAGGGAGTGGGACAGGGTATGAAAAACTGTTTTTT

d_call: TRBD2
clone_size: -
j_call: TRBJ2-5
v_call: TRBV5-1
cdr3_aa: CASSGGTSGAETQYF
cdr3_nt: TGCGCCAGCAGCGGTGGGACTAGCGGTGCGGAGACCCAGTACTTC

d_call: TRBD1
clone_size: -
j_call: TRBJ1-1
v_call: TRBV2
cdr3_aa: CATASGQGTEAFF
cdr3_nt: TGTGCCACCGCGTCAGGACAGGGAACTGAAGCTTTCTTT